This T cell receptor (beta chain) was obtained from a study of T cells in Graves' hyperthyroidism and ophthalmopathy. Not enrolled were patients with uncontrolled infection, other autoimmune disease, pregnancy or lactation. Clinical symptoms, serum thyroxine, TRAb, thyroid ultrasound and orbital computed tomography established diagnosis. PBMCs were obtained from about 10 ml fresh peripheral blood. This clonotype was seen repeatedly, ten times or more. Using RNA transcripts as the source, TCR beta CDR3 regions were amplified. The primer set for the first-round RT-PCR of the TCR CDR3 was HTBI. TCRdb re-analysed the multiplex PCR reads in MiXCR, keeping a single row per CDR3 protein. Of about 710,000 distinct CDR3 sequences listed, around 15% are singletons. CDR1 is WNHNN, CDR2 SYGVQD, per germline (reference sequence). V was cut by 11 bases and J by 7 bases, with 14 bases left in between. This CDR3 has 12 residues.

The chain employs TRBV10-1 and TRBJ2-2; D not certain. Sample: blood. The origin of this receptor is a man aged 18 to 30 with Graves' hyperthyroidism. CDR3 bases: TGCGCCTCCAAAGACGGTAGCGGGGAGCTGTTTTTT. Protein sequence: CASKDGSGELFF.